This T cell receptor beta chain came from a study of pediatric ulcerative colitis. Study conclusions and caveats: No controls had the two rectal clonotypes shared by ulcerative colitis patients. Repertoires came from total lymphocyte DNA, so rare subsets like regulatory T cells may be missed.

The assay was run at survey level. Data came from immunoSEQ multiplex PCR; TCRdb stores just in-frame clones and leaves some out. Altogether about 22,000 clones are present, roughly two thirds being singletons, with the ten largest covering around 15%. Rectal tissue came from one to two pinch biopsies taken at colonoscopy. Points on this clone: The target antigen is unknown.

Germline lookup yields CDR1 SGHNT and CDR2 YENEEA. V dropped 5 bases and J dropped 6; count of bases not matched to a gene: 4. CDR3 size: 12 residues. The source is a boy between 5 and 17 years old with severe ulcerative colitis. The chain uses TRBV11-3 and TRBJ2-7, with 7 nucleotides matching TRBD1. Sequencing was carried out using gut tissue. CDR3 region: CASSKGAGEQYF. The CDR3 nucleotides read TGTGCCAGCAGCAAGGGGGCAGGCGAGCAGTACTTC.